This TCR beta chain is drawn from a study of T cell responses to AZD1222 COVID-19 vaccine. The data were produced by immunoSEQ multiplex PCR, yet TCRdb's version contains in-frame clones alone and is incomplete. Here the sample spans fewer than 95,000 clones, around 91% being singletons. This CDR3 is built from 13 residues. The V gene lost 0 bases and the J gene lost 1 base, with 4 bases spanning the gap. Looked up from germline, CDR1 is SGHDT and CDR2 is YYEEEE. This TCR derives from an adult who received the AZD1222 COVID-19 vaccine. The gene calls are TRBV5-6 and TRBJ1-1, with D unclear. Sequenced here: peripheral blood, sampled 28 days after the second AZD1222 dose. CDR3 protein: CASSLVSNTEAFF. In DNA, the CDR3 is TGTGCCAGCAGCTTGGTATCGAACACTGAAGCTTTCTTT. Full variable domain (remainder filled in from reference TRBV5-6 and TRBJ1-1): DAGVTQSPTHLIKTRGQQVTLRCSPKSGHDTVSWYQQALGQGPQFIFQYYEEEERQRGNFPDRFSGHQFPNYSSELNVNALLLGDSALYLCASSLVSNTEAFFGQGTRLTVV.